These 6 T cell receptor beta chains were all obtained from the same sample, sequenced in a study of blood T cell repertoires in COVID-19. Clones were sequenced by immunoSEQ multiplex PCR, and TCRdb holds only the in-frame ones, with some missing. The table has roughly 300,000 clones, around 88% seen once. The specimen was peripheral blood. These receptors were obtained from a woman in her 50s with acute or convalescent COVID-19.

This clone was seen a few times. The chain couples TRBV3-1 (or the pseudogene TRBV3-2) to TRBJ2-7; D might be TRBD2 (5 bases). Trimming removed 3 bases at V and 3 bases at J, with 15 bases between. CDR3 size: 15 residues. Germline assignment: CDR1 LGHDT and CDR2 YNNKEL (reference sequence). CDR3 nucleotide sequence: TGTGCCAGCAGCCATCCCGGGAACCGCATCTACGAGCAGTACTTC. Encoded protein: CASSHPGNRIYEQYF.

The chain has TRBV30 and TRBJ1-3; 9 nucleotides match TRBD1. The V gene end was trimmed by 3 bases and the J gene end by 4 bases; junction bases not matched to a gene: 7. The germline CDR1 and CDR2 sequences are GTSNPN and SVGIG (reference sequence). CDR3 length: 15 residues. The CDR3 loop reads CAWRRSTGGGNTIYF. The CDR3 nucleotides read TGTGCCTGGAGGAGATCCACAGGGGGCGGAAACACCATATATTTT.

CDR3 residues: CASIPTGGETQYF. CDR3 coding DNA: TGTGCCAGCATCCCTACGGGGGGAGAGACCCAGTACTTC. The V call is TRBV2, the J call TRBJ2-5, with 7 positions matching TRBD2. The V gene end was trimmed by 7 bases and the J gene end by 4 bases; junction bases not matched to a gene: 6. CDR3 size: 13 residues. Germline V gene sequence: CDR1 SNHLY, CDR2 FYNNEI.

V is TRBV5-1 and J is TRBJ2-3, with TRBD2 identical over 8 bases. The CDR3 totals 16 residues. Losses at the gene ends were 1 base for V and 2 bases for J; bases not matched to a gene: 6. CDR1 is SGHRS and CDR2 is YFSETQ in the germline V gene. CDR3 in amino acids: CASSLNSGIHTDTQYF. As DNA, the CDR3 is TGCGCCAGCAGCTTGAATAGCGGGATTCACACAGATACGCAGTATTTT.

This chain uses TRBV9 with TRBJ2-5, with D unclear. The CDR3 has 13 amino acids. V lost 1 base to trimming and J lost 2 bases, with 6 bases between them. Germline CDR1 reads SGDLS; CDR2 reads YYNGEE. CDR3 region: CASSVIPQETQYF. The DNA of the CDR3 is TGTGCCAGCAGCGTAATTCCGCAAGAGACCCAGTACTTC.

The rearrangement links TRBV9 to TRBJ1-2, with 11 bases identical to TRBD1. From germline, CDR1 is SGDLS and CDR2 YYNGEE. This CDR3 has 15 amino acids. J gave up 4 bases and V 2 bases, and 4 bases lay outside the gene matches. In DNA, the CDR3 is TGTGCCAGCAGCGTGGGGACAGGGGGACTCTATGGCTACACCTTC. Translated: CASSVGTGGLYGYTF. Filled out from reference TRBV9 and TRBJ1-2, the complete variable domain reads DSGVTQTPKHLITATGQRVTLRCSPRSGDLSVYWYQQSLDQGLQFLIQYYNGEERAKGNILERFSAQQFPDLHSELNLSSLELGDSALYFCASSVGTGGLYGYTFGSGTRLTVV.